Following are 2 T cell receptor beta chains from one sample sequenced in a study of shared clonotypes between healthy human individuals. Some clones are missing from TCRdb's copy, which holds only in-frame ones; the method was immunoSEQ multiplex PCR. The sample shows 1 million to 1.2 million clones, around three quarters of them seen only once. Material for sequencing was memory CD4+ T cells from PBMCs. The subset: CD45RA-negative fraction. These receptors were taken from a man between 18 and 29 years old in good health. Some clones in this sample may be carry-over from other donors' samples.

This clone appeared once. CDR3: CASSQDGRGASGNTIYF. The CDR3 bases are TGTGCCAGCAGCCAAGATGGGCGGGGAGCTTCTGGAAACACCATATATTTT. The V call is TRBV4-2, the J call TRBJ1-3; no clear D gene. CDR3 size: 17 residues. CDR1 is LGHNA and CDR2 is YNFKEQ in the germline V gene. V lost 0 bases and J 1 base, leaving 13 bases between the germline ends.

V is TRBV6-5 and J is TRBJ2-7; 9 bases fit TRBD1. Germline loops: CDR1 MNHEY, CDR2 SVGAGI. The CDR3 contains 14 residues. J was trimmed by 5 bases and V by 6 bases; bases with no gene match: 8. The CDR3, as DNA: TGTGCCAGCAGCTCCACAGGGGGCCGGAACGAGCAGTACTTC. This gives the protein CASSSTGGRNEQYF.